The entry below gives a single T cell receptor beta chain sequence along with its context. Its antigen remains unknown. This sample is drawn from a study of T cell repertoires in cytomegalovirus infection. Across the study: Both a matching HLA type and CMV infection were indicated by public TCR beta signatures. Study-wide findings and caveats: Carriers of CMV plus the relevant HLA were identified by cumulative public TCR beta family frequency. What dominated the ex vivo response were HLA-C-restricted CMV-specific TCR beta clonotypes.

One entry per CDR3 protein, called by TCRdb with MiXCR from the reads. This table has about 740,000 distinct CDR3 sequences, 35% to 45% appearing once. The CDR3 sequence is 17 residues long. Germline V gives CDR1 MDHEN, CDR2 SYDVKM. Trimming stripped 2 bases from V and 0 bases from J, with 14 bases between. The chain has TRBV28 and TRBJ1-3, with D unresolved. This sequence originates from a human donor in good health (CMV status not recorded). Some clones in this sample may be carry-over from other donors' samples. Specimen: PBMCs. The CDR3 sequence is CASSLIIGRTSGNTIYF. CDR3 sequence (DNA): TGTGCCAGCAGTTTAATAATAGGGCGGACCTCTGGAAACACCATATATTTT.